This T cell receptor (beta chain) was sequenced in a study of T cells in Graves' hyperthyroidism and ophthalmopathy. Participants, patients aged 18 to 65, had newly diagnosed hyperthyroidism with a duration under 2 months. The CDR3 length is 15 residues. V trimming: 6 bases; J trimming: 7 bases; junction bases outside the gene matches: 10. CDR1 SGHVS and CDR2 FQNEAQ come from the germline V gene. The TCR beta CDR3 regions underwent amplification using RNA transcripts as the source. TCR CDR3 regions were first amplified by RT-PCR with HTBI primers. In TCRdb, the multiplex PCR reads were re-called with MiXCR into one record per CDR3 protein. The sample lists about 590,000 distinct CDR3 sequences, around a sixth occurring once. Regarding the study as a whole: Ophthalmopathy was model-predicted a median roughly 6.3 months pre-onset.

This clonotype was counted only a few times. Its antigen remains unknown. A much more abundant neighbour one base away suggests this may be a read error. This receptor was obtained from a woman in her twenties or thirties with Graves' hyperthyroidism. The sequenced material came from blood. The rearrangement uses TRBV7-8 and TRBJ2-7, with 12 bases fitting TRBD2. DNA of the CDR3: TGTGCCAGCAGTTTCGCTAGCGGGAGGGCGGAAGAGCAGTACTTC. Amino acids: CASSFASGRAEEQYF.